The 11 T cell receptor beta chains below were found in one sample sequenced in a study of T-cell memory formation after mild COVID-19 (TCRdb year 2021). The library was generated by 5' RACE. Instrument on record: Illumina NovaSeq 6000. TCRdb trimmed the raw reads at Q25, called clones with MiXCR and kept productive beta chains. Every distinct CDR3 protein forms one entry, paired with its most common genes and DNA. Within this sample are roughly 450,000 distinct CDR3 sequences, with about 20% of them counted one time only. The top ten hold around an eighth of the sample. Sequenced input: PBMCs or a T cell subset sorted from them (not recorded which). These receptors were obtained from an adult woman who had mild COVID-19 (a few samples of this study predate the infection). The sample titles of this study are shuffled in the database, so cell type and time point are left out; the donor was told from shared clones.

This clonotype was recorded a few times. This chain uses TRBV24-1 with TRBJ1-1; D is unclear. Looked up from germline, CDR1 is KGHDR and CDR2 is SFDVKD. The CDR3 runs 19 residues. V was pared by 2 bases and J by 0 bases, with 21 bases between. CDR3 region: CATSDYERQAPRMNTEAFF. For the CDR3, the DNA is TGTGCCACCAGTGATTACGAGCGCCAGGCCCCCCGAATGAACACTGAAGCTTTCTTT.

The chain carries TRBV18 and TRBJ1-3; 7 bases are a match to TRBD1. The trim removed 1 base at V and 4 bases at J, leaving 10 bases unmatched. CDR3 size: 17 residues. The germline V gene has CDR1 KGHSH and CDR2 LQKENI. CDR3 nucleotides: TGTGCCAGCTCACCACGCGCCTATTCGACAGGGGGAAACACCATATATTTT. Amino acid sequence: CASSPRAYSTGGNTIYF.

The gene calls are TRBV27 and TRBJ2-1, with D possibly TRBD2 on 6 matching bases. The CDR3 consists of 14 residues. Germline V CDR1 and CDR2: MNHEY, SMNVEV (reference sequence). V dropped 2 bases and J dropped 6 bases, with 11 bases sitting between them. CDR3 nucleotide sequence: TGTGCCAGCAGTTTAAGCGGGTACCTCAATGAGCAGTTCTTC. This codes for CASSLSGYLNEQFF.

This chain links TRBV20-1 with TRBJ1-1, with 9 bases lining up with TRBD1. The germline CDR1 and CDR2 sequences are DFQATT and SNEGSKA (reference sequence). The CDR3 sequence is 13 residues long. Trimming took 5 bases from V and 5 from J; bases not matched to a gene: 6. The CDR3 DNA reads as TGCAGTGCTGGGAGACAGGGGGAGACTGAAGCTTTCTTT. Translating it yields CSAGRQGETEAFF.

The chain joins TRBV29-1 to TRBJ2-7, with 10 bases identical to TRBD2. The CDR3 length is 13 residues. The junction had 3 bases not matched to a gene; V was cut back by 1 base and J by 6 bases. Germline CDR1 reads SQVTM; CDR2 reads ANQGSEA. The CDR3 region has the DNA TGCAGCGTTGAAGCTAGCGGGAGTGGCGAGCAGTACTTC. It specifies CSVEASGSGEQYF.

As regards this clonotype: This likely comes from a read error, as the CDR3 has no conserved phenylalanine or tryptophan at its end. This chain joins TRBV25-1 and TRBJ1-1; D possibly corresponds to TRBD1 (6 bases). CDR3 size: 13 residues. Looked up from germline, CDR1 is MGHDK and CDR2 is SYGVNS. V was clipped by 6 bases and J by 0 bases, with 8 bases between them. CDR3 coding DNA: TGTGCCAGCAGCGACAGGATGAACACTGAAGCTTTCTCT. The encoded protein is CASSDRMNTEAFS.

The CDR3 protein is CSARDSLRSHAGELFF. The CDR3 DNA is TGCAGTGCTAGAGACAGCCTCCGTTCTCACGCCGGGGAGCTGTTTTTT. The chain links TRBV20-1 to TRBJ2-2, with D hard to call. The CDR3 loop spans 16 amino acids. Germline V gene sequence: CDR1 DFQATT, CDR2 SNEGSKA (reference sequence). Between the trimmed V and J ends, which lost 0 bases and 6 bases, there was a span of 17 bases.

This clonotype was seen a few times. The CDR3 nucleotides are TGTGCCACCAGTGACCCCAGGGGGTTAATCTACAATGAGCAGTTCTTC. Translating gives CATSDPRGLIYNEQFF. The J gene is TRBJ2-1, the V gene TRBV24-1; the match to TRBD1 covers 7 bases. Losses at the gene ends were 4 bases for V and 3 bases for J; bases not matched to a gene: 8. Germline assignment: CDR1 KGHDR and CDR2 SFDVKD. The CDR3 contains 16 residues.

This clonotype was counted only a few times. The chain combines TRBV2 with TRBJ1-3; D remains unclear. Trimming took off 7 bases at V and 0 bases at J, with 7 bases between the two ends. CDR1 and CDR2 (germline): SNHLY, FYNNEI. The CDR3 length is 13 residues. CDR3 nucleotide sequence: TGTGCCAGCACGTGGAACTCTGGAAACACCATATATTTT. It specifies CASTWNSGNTIYF. The full variable domain, in which reference TRBV2 and TRBJ1-3 provide the parts outside the CDR3, is EPEVTQTPSHQVTQMGQEVILRCVPISNHLYFYWYRQILGQKVEFLVSFYNNEISEKSEIFDDQFSVERPDGSNFTLKIRSTKLEDSAMYFCASTWNSGNTIYFGEGSWLTVV.

The CDR3 is CASSVGRGSSYNEQFF. The DNA for the CDR3 is TGTGCCAGCAGCGTAGGTCGGGGGAGCTCCTACAATGAGCAGTTCTTC. This sequence joins TRBV9 and TRBJ2-1; weak D call: TRBD2 (6 bases). The V gene lost 0 bases and the J gene lost 0 bases, with 10 bases spanning the gap. Germline V CDR1 and CDR2: SGDLS, YYNGEE. The CDR3 is 16 residues long.

This clonotype was detected only a few times. V usage is TRBV14 and J usage is TRBJ2-7; 7 bases are shared with TRBD1. The CDR3 spans 12 residues. Germline V gene data show CDR1 as SGHDN and CDR2 as FVKESK. The V gene end was trimmed by 8 bases and the J gene end by 3 bases; junction bases not matched to a gene: 4. The CDR3 spells CASGQANYEQYF. The CDR3 DNA reads as TGTGCCAGCGGACAGGCCAACTACGAGCAGTACTTC.